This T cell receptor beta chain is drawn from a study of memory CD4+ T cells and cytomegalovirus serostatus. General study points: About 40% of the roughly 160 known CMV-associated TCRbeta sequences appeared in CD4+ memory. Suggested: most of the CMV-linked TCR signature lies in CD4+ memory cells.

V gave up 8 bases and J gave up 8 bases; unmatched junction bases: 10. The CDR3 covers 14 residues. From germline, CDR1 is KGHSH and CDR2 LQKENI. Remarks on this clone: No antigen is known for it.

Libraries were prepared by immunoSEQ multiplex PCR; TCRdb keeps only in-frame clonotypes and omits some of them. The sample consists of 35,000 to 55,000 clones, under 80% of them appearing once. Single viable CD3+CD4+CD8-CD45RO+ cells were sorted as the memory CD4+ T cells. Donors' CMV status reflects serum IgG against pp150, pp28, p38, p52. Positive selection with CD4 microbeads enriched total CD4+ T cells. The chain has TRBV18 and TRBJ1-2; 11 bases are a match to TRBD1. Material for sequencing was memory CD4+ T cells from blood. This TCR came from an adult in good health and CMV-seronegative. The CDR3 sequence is CASRRMDRGQGYTF. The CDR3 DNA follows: TGTGCCAGCCGTCGGATGGACAGGGGGCAAGGCTACACCTTC.